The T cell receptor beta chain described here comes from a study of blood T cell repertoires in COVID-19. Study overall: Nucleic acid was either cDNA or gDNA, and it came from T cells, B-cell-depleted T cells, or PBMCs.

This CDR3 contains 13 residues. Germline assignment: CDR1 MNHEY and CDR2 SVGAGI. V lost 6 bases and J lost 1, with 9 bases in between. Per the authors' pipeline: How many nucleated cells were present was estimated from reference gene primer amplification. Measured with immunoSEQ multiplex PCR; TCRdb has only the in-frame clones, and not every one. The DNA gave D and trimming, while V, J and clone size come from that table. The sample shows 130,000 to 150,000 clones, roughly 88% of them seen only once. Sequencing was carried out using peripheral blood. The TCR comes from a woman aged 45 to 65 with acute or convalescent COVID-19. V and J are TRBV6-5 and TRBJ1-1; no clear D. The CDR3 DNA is TGTGCCAGCAGGCAGATACCGAACACTGAAGCTTTCTTT. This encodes CASRQIPNTEAFF.